These 16 T cell receptor beta chains share one sample of origin, sequenced in a study of blood T cell repertoires in COVID-19. Clones were sequenced by immunoSEQ multiplex PCR, and TCRdb holds only the in-frame ones, with some missing. The sample yields 540,000 or so clones, around 90% seen once. Material: peripheral blood. These receptors were taken from a woman in her 50s with COVID-19, enrolled during active disease.

The chain employs TRBV7-2 and TRBJ2-3; D perhaps matches TRBD1 (5 bases). V was trimmed by 2 bases and J by 4 bases, leaving 7 bases between them. Germline CDR1 reads SGHTA; CDR2 reads FQGNSA. This CDR3 has 13 residues. The CDR3 region is CASSLKGPDTQYF. DNA for the CDR3: TGTGCCAGCAGCTTAAAGGGGCCAGATACGCAGTATTTT.

This chain links TRBV29-1 with TRBJ1-1; TRBD1 aligns across 7 bases. This CDR3 region has 12 residues. In germline, CDR1 is SQVTM, CDR2 ANQGSEA. Trimming took 6 bases from V and 3 from J; bases not matched to a gene: 4. CDR3 residues: CSVGQQDTEAFF. CDR3 coding DNA: TGCAGCGTGGGACAGCAAGACACTGAAGCTTTCTTT.

The gene calls are TRBV4-2 and TRBJ1-2; TRBD1 agrees at 10 bases. The CDR3 runs to 17 residues. The germline V gene has CDR1 LGHNA and CDR2 YNFKEQ. V lost 4 bases and J lost 3; bases outside the gene matches: 11. The CDR3 sequence is CASSLRQGARRDYGYTF. CDR3 DNA: TGTGCCAGCAGCCTTCGACAGGGGGCGCGACGGGACTATGGCTACACCTTC.

This clone was found once. Written as DNA, the CDR3 is TGTGCCAGCAGTTACAGGGGGCTGGACTATGGCTACACCTTC. Translated, it gives CASSYRGLDYGYTF. The chain has TRBV28 and TRBJ1-2; 9 nucleotides match TRBD1. The CDR3 totals 14 residues. Germline V gene data show CDR1 as MDHEN and CDR2 as SYDVKM. Trimming took 4 bases from V and 3 from J; bases not matched to a gene: 3.

CDR3 in amino acids: CSGRQGTTEAFF. As DNA, the CDR3 is TGCAGCGGTAGACAGGGGACCACTGAAGCTTTCTTT. This chain connects TRBV29-1 to TRBJ1-1, with 8 bases fitting TRBD1. Trimming at V came to 7 bases and at J to 4 bases, leaving 5 bases not matched to a gene. The CDR3 is made up of 12 amino acids. Germline V lookup: CDR1 SQVTM, CDR2 ANQGSEA. The full variable domain, its missing parts supplied by reference TRBV29-1 and TRBJ1-1, is SAVISQKPSRDICQRGTSLTIQCQVDSQVTMMFWYRQQPGQSLTLIATANQGSEATYESGFVIDKFPISRPNLTFSTLTVSNMSPEDSSIYLCSGRQGTTEAFFGQGTRLTVV.

The rearrangement links TRBV6-5 to TRBJ2-3; 7 bases align to TRBD2. Germline trimming cut 2 bases from V and 4 bases from J; bases unmatched to any gene: 6. Germline CDR1 and CDR2: MNHEY and SVGAGI. This CDR3 comprises 15 residues. For the CDR3, the DNA is TGTGCCAGCAGTTACGGGAGCGGGGAACCAGATACGCAGTATTTT. Translation gives CASSYGSGEPDTQYF.

The chain recombines TRBV6-5 with TRBJ2-2; D perhaps matches TRBD2 (6 bases). The V end was cut by 11 bases, the J end by 5 bases, with 18 bases between. Germline CDR1 reads MNHEY; CDR2 reads SVGAGI. This CDR3 is built from 14 residues. The CDR3 DNA reads TGTGCCGGGGGGAGGTTTTTGGGGACCGGGGAGCTGTTTTTT. Protein: CAGGRFLGTGELFF.

J is TRBJ2-3 and V is TRBV6-5; tentatively, D is TRBD1 (6 bases). This CDR3 has 14 residues. V was shortened by 2 bases and J by 2 bases, with 8 bases between the two germline ends. In germline, CDR1 is MNHEY, CDR2 SVGAGI. CDR3 in DNA: TGTGCCAGCAGTTACGACAGGATCACAGATACGCAGTATTTT. It is translated as CASSYDRITDTQYF.

This clone was detected only once. The J gene is TRBJ2-7, the V gene TRBV6-5, with D unclear. Deletions cut 4 bases from V and 5 bases from J, with 9 bases between. The CDR3 has 12 residues. Germline CDR1 MNHEY, CDR2 SVGAGI. The CDR3 bases are TGTGCCAGCAGTTCGCTAGACCACGAGCAGTACTTC. Residues: CASSSLDHEQYF.

The chain recombines TRBV2 with TRBJ2-4, with 11 nucleotides matching TRBD1. This CDR3 region has 15 residues. V was pared by 6 bases and J by 7 bases, with 8 bases of the junction left unmatched. Germline loops: CDR1 SNHLY, CDR2 FYNNEI. The CDR3 here is CASSVGQGALNIQYF. CDR3 sequence (DNA): TGTGCCAGCAGCGTTGGACAGGGGGCGTTGAACATTCAGTACTTC.

The table lists this clone with a count of one. The chain carries TRBV3-1 (or the pseudogene TRBV3-2) and TRBJ1-1; 7 positions match TRBD1. Germline loops: CDR1 LGHDT, CDR2 YNNKEL (reference sequence). V dropped 4 bases and J dropped 6; count of bases not matched to a gene: 8. There are 14 residues in the CDR3. The CDR3 is CASSLSDRAAEAFF. The CDR3 DNA sequence: TGTGCCAGCAGCCTCAGCGACAGGGCCGCTGAAGCTTTCTTT.

Only one count was recorded for this clone. The genes are TRBV6-2 or TRBV6-3 and TRBJ1-2; 9 positions agree with TRBD1. The germline V gene has CDR1 MNHEY and CDR2 SVGEGT. The CDR3 extends over 16 amino acids. Trimming at V came to 6 bases and at J to 4 bases, leaving 12 bases not matched to a gene. CDR3 coding DNA: TGTGCCAGCAGCCCCGTCCCGGGACAGGGATCCTATGGCTACACCTTC. This translates into CASSPVPGQGSYGYTF.

This chain uses TRBV5-5 with TRBJ2-5; a weak D match, TRBD1 (6 bases). Trimming took off 0 bases at V and 1 base at J, with 10 bases between the two ends. CDR1 is SGHKS, CDR2 YYEKEE, per germline (reference sequence). This CDR3 region has 15 residues. CDR3 coding DNA: TGTGCCAGCAGCTTGGCGGGACATTCCCAAGAGACCCAGTACTTC. This sequence encodes CASSLAGHSQETQYF.

V and J are TRBV19 and TRBJ2-2; the match to TRBD1 covers 7 bases. CDR1 and CDR2 (germline): LNHDA, SQIVND (reference sequence). The CDR3 is 13 residues long. Trimming cost V 6 bases and J 7 bases; bases outside gene matches: 5. The CDR3 region is CASSPGQLGELFF. The CDR3, as DNA: TGTGCCAGTAGCCCGGGACAGCTCGGGGAGCTGTTTTTT.

This chain links TRBV18 with TRBJ1-5, with D perhaps TRBD1 (6 bases). The CDR3 runs 14 residues. V dropped 3 bases and J dropped 7 bases, with 13 bases sitting between them. Germline V lookup: CDR1 KGHSH, CDR2 LQKENI. DNA of the CDR3: TGTGCCAGCTCACCGGAACAGGGCGGACAGCCCCAGCATTTT. Its protein product is CASSPEQGGQPQHF.

The rearrangement joins TRBV29-1 to TRBJ2-3; 7 bases match TRBD2. Per the germline V gene, CDR1 is SQVTM and CDR2 is ANQGSEA. J gave up 6 bases and V 7 bases, and 4 bases lay outside the gene matches. The CDR3 consists of 11 residues. Here the CDR3 reads CSAHSGDTQYF. For the CDR3, the DNA is TGCAGCGCACATAGCGGGGATACGCAGTATTTT.